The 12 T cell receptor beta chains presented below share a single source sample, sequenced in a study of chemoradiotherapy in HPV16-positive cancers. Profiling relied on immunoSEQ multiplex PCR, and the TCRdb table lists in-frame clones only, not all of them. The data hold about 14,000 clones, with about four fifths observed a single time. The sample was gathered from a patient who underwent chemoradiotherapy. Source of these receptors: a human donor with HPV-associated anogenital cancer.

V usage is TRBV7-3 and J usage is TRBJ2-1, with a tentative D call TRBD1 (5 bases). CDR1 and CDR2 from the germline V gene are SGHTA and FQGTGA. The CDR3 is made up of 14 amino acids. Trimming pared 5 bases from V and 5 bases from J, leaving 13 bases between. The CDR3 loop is CASSAHLGDNEQFF. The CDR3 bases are TGTGCCAGCAGCGCCCATCTAGGGGACAATGAGCAGTTCTTC.

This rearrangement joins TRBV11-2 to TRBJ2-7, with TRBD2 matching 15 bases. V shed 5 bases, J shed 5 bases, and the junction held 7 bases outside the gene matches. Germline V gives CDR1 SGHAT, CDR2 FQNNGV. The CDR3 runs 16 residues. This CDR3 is CASSQIGTSGRHEQYF. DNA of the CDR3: TGTGCCAGCAGCCAAATAGGGACTAGCGGGAGGCACGAGCAGTACTTC.

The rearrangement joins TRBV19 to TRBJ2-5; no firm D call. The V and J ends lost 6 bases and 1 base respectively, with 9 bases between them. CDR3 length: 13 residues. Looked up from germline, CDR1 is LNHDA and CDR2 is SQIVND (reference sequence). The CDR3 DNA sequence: TGTGCCAGTAGGCACAGTTCCCAAGAGACCCAGTACTTC. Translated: CASRHSSQETQYF.

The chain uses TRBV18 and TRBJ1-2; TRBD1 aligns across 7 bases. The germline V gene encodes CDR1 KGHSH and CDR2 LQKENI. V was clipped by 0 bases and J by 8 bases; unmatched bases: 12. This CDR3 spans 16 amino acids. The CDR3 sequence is CASSPPQPNRGWGYTF. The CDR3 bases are TGTGCCAGCTCACCACCCCAGCCAAACAGGGGATGGGGCTACACCTTC.

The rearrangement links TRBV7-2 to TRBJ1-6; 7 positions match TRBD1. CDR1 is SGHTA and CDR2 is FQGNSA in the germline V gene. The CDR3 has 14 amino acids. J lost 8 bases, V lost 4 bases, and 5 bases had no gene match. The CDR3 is CASSSDRAYSPLHF. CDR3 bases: TGTGCCAGCAGCTCTGACAGGGCCTATTCACCCCTCCACTTT.

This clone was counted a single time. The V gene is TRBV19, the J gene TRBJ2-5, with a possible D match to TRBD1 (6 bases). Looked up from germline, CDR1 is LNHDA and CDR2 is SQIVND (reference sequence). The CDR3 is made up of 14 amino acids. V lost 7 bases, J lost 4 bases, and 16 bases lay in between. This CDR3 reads CASKKDIGGETQYF. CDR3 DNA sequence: TGTGCCAGTAAAAAAGACATAGGGGGAGAGACCCAGTACTTC. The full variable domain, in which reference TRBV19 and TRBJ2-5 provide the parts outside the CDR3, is DGGITQSPKYLFRKEGQNVTLSCEQNLNHDAMYWYRQDPGQGLRLIYYSQIVNDFQKGDIAEGYSVSREKKESFPLTVTSAQKNPTAFYLCASKKDIGGETQYFGPGTRLLVL.

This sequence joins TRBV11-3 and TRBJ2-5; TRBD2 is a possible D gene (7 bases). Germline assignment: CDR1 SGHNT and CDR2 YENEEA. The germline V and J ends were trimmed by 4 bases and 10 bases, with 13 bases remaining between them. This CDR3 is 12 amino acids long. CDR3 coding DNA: TGTGCCAGCAGCTCACAGGGAGGGGACCAGTACTTC. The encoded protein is CASSSQGGDQYF.

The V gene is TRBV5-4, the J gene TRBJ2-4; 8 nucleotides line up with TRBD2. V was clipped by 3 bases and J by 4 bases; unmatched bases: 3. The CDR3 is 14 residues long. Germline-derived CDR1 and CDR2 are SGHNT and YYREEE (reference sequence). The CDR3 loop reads CASSSTSGKNIQYF. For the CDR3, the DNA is TGTGCCAGCAGCTCCACTAGCGGAAAAAACATTCAGTACTTC.

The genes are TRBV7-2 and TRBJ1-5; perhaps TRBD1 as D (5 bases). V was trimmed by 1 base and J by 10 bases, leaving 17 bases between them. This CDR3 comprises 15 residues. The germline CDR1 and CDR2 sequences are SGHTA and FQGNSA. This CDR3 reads CASSLGGTGNRPQHF. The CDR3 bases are TGTGCCAGCAGCTTAGGAGGGACGGGCAATCGACCCCAGCATTTT.

The CDR3 spells CASRVSSTDTQYF. As DNA, the CDR3 is TGTGCCTCTAGGGTGTCTAGCACAGATACGCAGTATTTT. The V call is TRBV6-1, the J call TRBJ2-3; D uncertain. The V gene lost 11 bases and the J gene lost 0 bases, with 12 bases spanning the gap. The CDR3 consists of 13 residues. Germline V gene sequence: CDR1 MNHNS, CDR2 SASEGT.

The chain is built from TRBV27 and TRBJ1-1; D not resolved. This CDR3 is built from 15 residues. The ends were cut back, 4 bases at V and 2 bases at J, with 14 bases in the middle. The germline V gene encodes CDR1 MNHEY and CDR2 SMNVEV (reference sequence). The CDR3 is CASSSRTHKNTEAFF. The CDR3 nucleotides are TGTGCCAGCAGTTCACGGACCCATAAAAACACTGAAGCTTTCTTT.

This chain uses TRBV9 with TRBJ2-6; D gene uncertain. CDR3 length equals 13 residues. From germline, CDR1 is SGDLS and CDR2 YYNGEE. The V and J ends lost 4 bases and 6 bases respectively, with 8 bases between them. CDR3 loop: CASSNLEANVLTF. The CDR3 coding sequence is TGTGCCAGCAGCAACCTGGAGGCCAACGTCCTGACTTTC.